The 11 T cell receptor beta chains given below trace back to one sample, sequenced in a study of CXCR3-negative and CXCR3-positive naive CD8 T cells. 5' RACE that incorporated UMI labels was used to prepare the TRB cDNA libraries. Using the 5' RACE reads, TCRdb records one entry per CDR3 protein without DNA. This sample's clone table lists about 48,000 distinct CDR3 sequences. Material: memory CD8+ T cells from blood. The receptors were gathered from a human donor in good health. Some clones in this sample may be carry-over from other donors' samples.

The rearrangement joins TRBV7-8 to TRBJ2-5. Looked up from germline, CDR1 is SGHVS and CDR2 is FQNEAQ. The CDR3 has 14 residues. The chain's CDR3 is CASSLDLVKETQYF.

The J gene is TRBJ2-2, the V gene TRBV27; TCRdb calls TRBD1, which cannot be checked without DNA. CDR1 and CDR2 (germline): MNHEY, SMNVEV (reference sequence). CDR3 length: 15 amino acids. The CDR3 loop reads CASSLGGAFTGELFF.

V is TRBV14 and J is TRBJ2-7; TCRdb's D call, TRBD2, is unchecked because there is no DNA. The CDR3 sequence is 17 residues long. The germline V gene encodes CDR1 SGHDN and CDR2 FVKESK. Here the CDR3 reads CASSQGLAKRVSYEQYF.

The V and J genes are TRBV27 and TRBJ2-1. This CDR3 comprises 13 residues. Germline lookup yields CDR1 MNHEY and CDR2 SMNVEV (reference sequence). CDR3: CASSSGSYNEQFF.

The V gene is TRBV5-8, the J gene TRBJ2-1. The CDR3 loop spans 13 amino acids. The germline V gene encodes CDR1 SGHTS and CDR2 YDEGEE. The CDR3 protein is CASSSTAYNEQFF.

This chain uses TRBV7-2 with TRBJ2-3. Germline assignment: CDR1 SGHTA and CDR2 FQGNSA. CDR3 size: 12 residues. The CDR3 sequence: CASSIITDTQYF. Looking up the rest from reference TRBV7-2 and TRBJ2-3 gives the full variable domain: GAGVSQSPSNKVTEKGKDVELRCDPISGHTALYWYRQSLGQGLEFLIYFQGNSAPDKSGLPSDRFSAERTGGSVSTLTIQRTQQEDSAVYLCASSIITDTQYFGPGTRLTVL.

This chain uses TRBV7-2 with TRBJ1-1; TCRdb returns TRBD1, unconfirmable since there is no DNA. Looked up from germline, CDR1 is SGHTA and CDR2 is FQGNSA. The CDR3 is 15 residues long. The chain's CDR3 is CASSSGGQGGTEAFF.

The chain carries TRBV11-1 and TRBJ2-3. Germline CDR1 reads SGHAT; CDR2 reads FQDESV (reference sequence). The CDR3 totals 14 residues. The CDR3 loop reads CASSQDRLGDTQYF.

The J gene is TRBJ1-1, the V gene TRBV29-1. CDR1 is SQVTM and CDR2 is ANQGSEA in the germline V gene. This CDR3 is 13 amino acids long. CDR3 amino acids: CSVVSAGRSEAFF.

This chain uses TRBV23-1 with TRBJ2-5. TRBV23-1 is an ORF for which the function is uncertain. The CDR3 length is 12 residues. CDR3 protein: CASWQLKWTQYF.

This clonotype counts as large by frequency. CDR3: CASSQSEEVGELFF. The chain combines TRBV4-2 with TRBJ2-2; checking the TCRdb D call of TRBD2 is not possible without DNA. Germline V gives CDR1 LGHNA, CDR2 YNFKEQ. The CDR3 covers 14 residues.